This T cell receptor beta chain was found in a study of cytomegalovirus exposure and HLA in healthy donors (dated by TCRdb to about 2017). Regarding the study in general: An earlier analysis of roughly 570 of the donors reported about 260 Gb of sequence data and around 100 million unique TCR beta sequences obtained from 180 million or so T cells. Approximately 330 gigabases of sequencing data and around 90 million unique TCR sequences made up an early release that covered several hundred HLA-typed donors. The genetic ancestry cluster associated with self-reported Caucasian donors included around 76% of the roughly 400 genotyped donors. The study was designed to test whether signatures of past pathogen exposure could be identified by cataloging public T cell receptors. Using immunosequencing, the study profiled T cell repertoires from fewer than 850 subjects and related those repertoires to cytomegalovirus serostatus. Besides the first cohort of some 670 subjects, a separate validation cohort made up of over 100 different subjects was used. To predict cytomegalovirus infection status, the study combined high-throughput TCR immunosequencing, statistical association of individual TCRs with disease status, and machine learning. To study patterns of TCR occurrence, a later analysis re-analyzed previously published TCR beta repertoires from several hundred donors and added high-resolution HLA genotyping. The later analysis used no new phenotypic data to find candidate immune exposures, relying instead on TCR beta sequences and their occurrence across donors. To decide whether each TCR beta V gene segment behaved as functional or pseudogenic, an earlier analysis of some 600 of the donors relied on high-throughput TCR beta sequencing. Donor age, sex, ethnicity and CMV serostatus were collected together with the repertoire data. Genome-wide SNP genotypes for about 65% of the roughly 700 donors were used in a later genetic analysis, which treated that subset as a discovery cohort. All discovery cohort repertoires had been generated on a single sequencing platform. HLA typing included class I and class II loci at four-digit resolution. Typing coverage differed by locus: A, B, C, DRB1 and DQB1 were typed in roughly 620-630 donors, DQA1 in about 560, DPA1 in around 610, and DPB1 in around 490. Because of strong linkage in the cohort, five DR-DQ haplotypes were treated as single units for association and clustering. Across some 400 genotyped donors of the cohort, an average of roughly 230,000 unique TCR beta nucleotide sequences per donor were sequenced, and roughly 18% of those sequences were non-productive.

The germline V gene gives CDR1 as MDHEN and CDR2 as SYDVKM. The trim is 3 bases for V and 2 bases for J, with a gap of 7 bases between the germline ends. Including the terminal cysteine and phenylalanine, the CDR3 comprises 13 residues. CDR3 DNA only is kept here, 39 bases in frame from base 1. Of note for this clone: What this receptor recognizes is not known. Nothing much larger sits one base from this clone, and base qualities are not available.

The research as a whole found: Specific HLA alleles were associated with about 17,000 TCR beta sequences at a false discovery rate of 0.05 in a later analysis. Immune exposure information for the cohort was limited to CMV serostatus. Because counts were too low, about 18 rarely observed V segments, including chromosome 9 orphons, were left out of the earlier analysis of a few hundred of the donors. According to a later analysis, most CMV-associated TCR beta chains appeared to be HLA-restricted, and the HLA associations seemed to be driven largely by CMV exposure. Some IMGT-functional V segments, including TRBV6-2 and TRBV6-3, could not be told apart with the 87-base-pair reads, so those segments were excluded. A cluster of highly shared sequence variants was judged likely to represent a technical artifact of the sequencing pipeline. Because HLA typing was unavailable for some donors at each locus, only the typed subset was used in association tests. The presence/absence analyses assumed that sequencing depth was roughly uniform across donors, and that assumption may not be true. Only TCR beta chains were sequenced in this cohort, and the absence of alpha or paired-chain data limited detectable features. A later genetic analysis reported fewer N-insertions in productive TCRs among donors in an Asian-associated ancestry cluster than the roughly 650-donor mean. A later analysis found that HLA-associated TCR beta chains were more clonally expanded and had lower generation probabilities than equally common non-associated chains. While some public TCRs were present in many individuals, most TCR sequences turned up only very rarely across donors. In both the original and validation cohorts, the classifier was reported to diagnose cytomegalovirus status with high specificity and sensitivity. A further reported finding was that TCR beta sequences accurately predicted the HLA-A and HLA-B alleles for most subjects in the first cohort. According to the authors, the approach could potentially be generalized to other disease states and immunological phenotypes. Assigning TCR associations to individual alleles was difficult when HLA alleles, especially DR and DQ, strongly co-occurred. Linkage disequilibrium might explain the correlated functional status among segregating V segments, but an unknown experimental factor could not be excluded. In an earlier analysis of approximately 590 of the donors, most TCR beta V segments appeared in productive rearrangements about 90% or about 30% of the time, broadly matching IMGT annotations. Several of the top co-occurrence clusters appeared to be linked to parvovirus B19, influenza, CMV and Epstein-Barr virus, according to a later analysis. In vitro tests confirmed that a few of the cytomegalovirus-associated TCR beta chains recognize cytomegalovirus antigens. In the study, around 150 TCR beta chains were listed as associated with cytomegalovirus. A later genetic analysis associated a missense DCLRE1C variant with V-gene and J-gene trimming of TCR beta chains, and an independent cohort replicated the association. According to a later analysis, TCR association rates differed among HLA loci, with DRB1 alleles showing the most associated TCRs and HLA-C alleles showing the fewest.

The cohort consisted of 600 or so healthy bone marrow donors. All cohort members were sampled while nominally healthy, although unrecorded immune exposures were likely present. The donor tested CMV seropositive, placing the donor among the 289 seropositive members of the cohort. Each donor provided a peripheral blood sample, and peripheral blood mononuclear cells were used for TCR beta sequencing. The Qiagen DNeasy Blood Extraction Kit was used to extract genomic DNA from the blood cell samples. Library preparation used the immunoSEQ multiplex PCR assay. The multiplex PCR relied on a mix of 60 forward primers for TCR Vbeta segments and 13 reverse primers for TCR Jbeta segments. Amplification of the CDR3 region of rearranged TCR beta genes was performed with a multiplex PCR assay on genomic DNA. Amplified TCR beta libraries were sequenced as 87-base-pair reads on the Illumina HiSeq System. Regarding the original processing steps: A later analysis tallied around 80 million unique TCR beta chains across the 700 or so repertoires, and some 10 million of those chains were shared by two or more donors. Raw reads were error-corrected and collapsed into unique sequences by a nearest-neighbor algorithm in which closely related sequences were merged to remove PCR and sequencing errors. To assign V, D and J gene segments, CDR3 sequences were aligned to IMGT reference sequences. Each retained sequence needed at least a six-nucleotide match to both a V gene segment and a J gene segment. A rearrangement counted as productive if the CDR3 had no stop codons and remained in frame with V and J, and every other rearrangement counted as non-productive. Following IMGT convention, CDR3 was defined as the stretch from the second conserved V-encoded cysteine up to the conserved J-encoded phenylalanine. The earlier analysis of some 580 of the donors excluded any sequence lacking an unambiguous match to a single V gene segment. An earlier analysis of approximately 590 of the donors classified V segments as functional when productive rearrangements were above 56.7% and as segregating when the standard deviation between donors was above 5%. To diagnose cytomegalovirus status from the catalog of TCR beta chain sequences, a statistical classification framework was built. V and J gene assignment, in a later analysis, came from comparing TCR nucleotide sequences with IMGT/GENE-DB human TR gene sequences. In a later analysis, CDR3 sequences and most-parsimonious VDJ recombination scenarios were assigned using the TCRdist pipeline. A later analysis defined each TCR beta chain by its CDR3 amino acid sequence plus V-gene family, and excluded reads lacking a unique V-gene family. As a way to deal with suspected cross-contamination and a sequencing artifact, a later analysis dropped approximately 590 nucleotide sequences that were highly shared and had low generation probability. For each public chain, a later analysis derived a clonal expansion index from normalized ranks of inferred template counts within each repertoire. In a later analysis, generation probabilities were computed with a VDJ recombination model fitted to out-of-frame rearrangements, and the resulting probabilities were checked against IGoR. In a later analysis, hypergeometric tests were used to score TCR-TCR, TCR-HLA and TCR-CMV co-occurrence, with a repertoire-size bias correction applied to TCR pairs. A later analysis estimated false discovery rates by permuting HLA or CMV assignments 20 times. In a later analysis, co-occurring TCRs were grouped using DBSCAN, with TCRdist sequence similarity added in when clustering inside HLA-allele-positive subsets. For co-occurrence clustering, repertoires with fewer than 30,000 or more than 120,000 public chains were excluded, along with roughly 5 repertoires with anomalous nucleotide sharing. The table was pulled from immuneACCESS by TCRdb, which kept in-frame rearrangements only. Such tables lose some clones; where checked, under half of the loss comes from unresolved V genes, and the rest has no known cause. From that table come the V and J calls and clone size; the DNA was used to work out D and trimming. A total of around 64,000 clones appear in this sample, roughly 74% of them only once. The ten largest make up 22% of the sample.

The sample was PBMCs. This TCR came from a woman aged 25 to 39 in good health and CMV-seropositive. Recombination joined TRBV28 with TRBJ1-1, with the identity of the D gene unclear. For the CDR3, the sequence is CASSLGRNTEAFF. The sequence in DNA is TGTGCCAGCAGTTTGGGCAGAAACACTGAAGCTTTCTTT. Beyond the CDR3, the reference TRBV28 and TRBJ1-1 genes provide the residues; the full variable domain reads: DVKVTQSSRYLVKRTGEKVFLECVQDMDHENMFWYRQDPGLGLRLIYFSYDVKMKEKGDIPEGYSVSREKKERFSLILESASTNQTSMYLCASSLGRNTEAFFGQGTRLTVV.